The following is a T cell receptor (beta chain) sequence with its context. What it recognizes is unknown. The data belong to a study of cytomegalovirus exposure and HLA in healthy donors. Study-wide results and caveats: In a later analysis, HLA-C alleles had the fewest associated TCRs, DRB1 alleles the most. Later genetic work tied a missense DCLRE1C variant to beta-chain V and J trimming.

The CDR3 extends over 15 amino acids. V was clipped by 4 bases and J by 0 bases, with 10 bases between them. CDR1 is PRHDT, CDR2 FYEKMQ, per germline (reference sequence). Primers included in the PCR were 60 Vbeta and 13 Jbeta primers. Data came from immunoSEQ multiplex PCR; TCRdb stores just in-frame clones and leaves some out. The data contain approximately 280,000 clones, approximately 90% of them singletons. This chain uses TRBV13 with TRBJ1-3; the D gene is possibly TRBD1 (6 bases). The TCR originated in a woman between 18 and 29 years old in good health and CMV-seronegative. Sample: PBMCs. CDR3 sequence reads: CASSSRQASGNTIYF. CDR3 DNA sequence: TGTGCCAGCAGCTCTCGACAGGCCTCTGGAAACACCATATATTTT. The full variable domain, completed using reference TRBV13 and TRBJ1-3, is AAGVIQSPRHLIKEKRETATLKCYPIPRHDTVYWYQQGPGQDPQFLISFYEKMQSDKGSIPDRFSAQQFSDYHSELNMSSLELGDSALYFCASSSRQASGNTIYFGEGSWLTVV.